The 15 T cell receptor beta chains given below trace back to one sample, sequenced in a study of control samples from healthy donors and cancer patients. Clones were read by immunoSEQ multiplex PCR, and TCRdb kept only the in-frame ones, dropping some. The table records 50,000 to 55,000 clones, roughly 94% of them present only once. The sample taken for sequencing was blood. The receptors originated from a man aged 25-45 years in good health.

V is TRBV11-3 and J is TRBJ2-3; D might be TRBD2 (5 bases). Trimming cost V 1 base and J 0 bases, with 5 bases left between them. The CDR3 extends over 14 amino acids. Germline V gives CDR1 SGHNT, CDR2 YENEEA. DNA for the CDR3: TGTGCCAGCAGCTTAGGGAGGAGCACAGATACGCAGTATTTT. It yields the protein CASSLGRSTDTQYF.

This rearrangement joins TRBV7-8 to TRBJ2-7; D possibly uses TRBD1 or TRBD2 (6 bases each). Germline CDR1 reads SGHVS; CDR2 reads FQNEAQ. The CDR3 is 15 amino acids. Trimming removed 1 base at V and 5 bases at J, with 15 bases between. Here the CDR3 reads CASSLGGAGANEQYF. In DNA, the CDR3 is TGTGCCAGCAGCTTAGGCGGGGCAGGGGCCAACGAGCAGTACTTC.

The rearrangement links TRBV21-1 to TRBJ2-2; the table gives TRBD2 as D, unverified against the DNA. TRBV21-1 is noted as a pseudogene. There are 15 residues in the CDR3. The CDR3 nucleotides read TGTGCCAGCAGTCAGACTAGCGGGAGAACCGGGGAGCTGTTTTTT. This codes for CASSQTSGRTGELFF.

V gene TRBV7-9 combines with J gene TRBJ2-2; unclear D gene. CDR1 is SEHNR and CDR2 is FQNEAQ in the germline V gene (reference sequence). The V and J ends lost 0 bases and 3 bases respectively, with 5 bases between them. The CDR3 contains 14 residues. In DNA, the CDR3 is TGTGCCAGCAGCTTAGCGCCTCACACCGGGGAGCTGTTTTTT. Translating it yields CASSLAPHTGELFF.

The chain joins TRBV19 to TRBJ2-7, with D hard to call. CDR3 length: 13 residues. The germline gives CDR1 LNHDA, CDR2 SQIVND (reference sequence). Trimming pared 5 bases from V and 4 bases from J, leaving 12 bases between. CDR3 coding DNA: TGTGCCAGTAGTGCAGGCCCCCGTTACGAGCAGTACTTC. Protein sequence: CASSAGPRYEQYF.

This clone was picked up one time. The V gene is TRBV3-1 (or the pseudogene TRBV3-2), the J gene TRBJ2-2; D is uncertain. The germline V and J ends were trimmed by 4 bases and 0 bases, with 6 bases remaining between them. CDR1 is LGHDT, CDR2 YNNKEL, per germline (reference sequence). CDR3 length: 14 amino acids. CDR3 nucleotides: TGTGCCAGCAGCCGGGCAACGAACACCGGGGAGCTGTTTTTT. Its translation: CASSRATNTGELFF.

The chain joins TRBV28 to TRBJ2-1; no firm D call. The V gene lost 3 bases and the J gene lost 3 bases, with 9 bases spanning the gap. CDR3 length equals 14 residues. The germline V gene encodes CDR1 MDHEN and CDR2 SYDVKM. The CDR3 DNA follows: TGTGCCAGCAGTTTCCGGACGGACTACAATGAGCAGTTCTTC. The encoded protein is CASSFRTDYNEQFF.

This sequence joins TRBV9 and TRBJ2-7, with D hard to call. Germline V gives CDR1 SGDLS, CDR2 YYNGEE. The V end lost 4 bases, the J end lost 7 bases, and 3 bases lay between the germline ends. The CDR3 has 9 residues. In DNA, the CDR3 is TGTGCCAGCAGCCTAGAGCAGTACTTC. Its protein product is CASSLEQYF.

J is TRBJ2-7 and V is TRBV10-2; 13 bases are shared with TRBD2. The CDR3 consists of 13 residues. Germline V gene lookup returns CDR1 WSHSY and CDR2 SAAADI. Trimming took 6 bases from V and 7 from J; bases not matched to a gene: 3. The CDR3: CASRGLAGHEQYF. The DNA of the CDR3 is TGCGCCAGCAGGGGACTAGCGGGACATGAGCAGTACTTC.

This clone was seen once. This chain uses TRBV5-6 with TRBJ1-5; D ambiguous. V dropped 0 bases and J dropped 4 bases, with 11 bases sitting between them. Germline CDR1 SGHDT, CDR2 YYEEEE. The CDR3 has 15 amino acids. The CDR3 here is CASSLARQLNQPQHF. In nucleotides, the CDR3 is TGTGCCAGCAGCTTGGCCCGGCAGCTAAATCAGCCCCAGCATTTT.

The CDR3 loop reads CAIGGRSGANVLTF. As DNA, the CDR3 is TGTGCCATAGGGGGGAGGTCTGGGGCCAACGTCCTGACTTTC. The chain carries TRBV10-3 and TRBJ2-6, with D possibly being TRBD1 or TRBD2 (6 bases each). Per germline, CDR1 ENHRY and CDR2 SYGVKD. The CDR3 runs 14 residues. The V gene lost 9 bases and the J gene lost 1 base, with 10 bases spanning the gap.

The chain employs TRBV2 and TRBJ2-2; no clear D. This CDR3 region has 13 residues. V shed 6 bases and J shed 6 bases, with 11 bases lying between them. Germline V lookup: CDR1 SNHLY, CDR2 FYNNEI. The CDR3 bases are TGTGCCAGCAGATTTACTGGCCCCGGGGAGCTGTTTTTT. The encoded protein is CASRFTGPGELFF. The complete variable domain, with remaining parts taken from reference TRBV2 and TRBJ2-2, reads EPEVTQTPSHQVTQMGQEVILRCVPISNHLYFYWYRQILGQKVEFLVSFYNNEISEKSEIFDDQFSVERPDGSNFTLKIRSTKLEDSAMYFCASRFTGPGELFFGEGSRLTVL.

This rearrangement joins TRBV5-1 to TRBJ1-2, with D perhaps TRBD1 (6 bases). CDR1 is SGHRS, CDR2 YFSETQ, per germline. The ends were cut back, 2 bases at V and 1 base at J, with 6 bases in the middle. This CDR3 has 13 residues. CDR3 region: CASSLGGNYGYTF. In DNA form, the CDR3 reads TGCGCCAGCAGCTTAGGGGGTAACTATGGCTACACCTTC.

This chain joins TRBV4-2 and TRBJ2-6; D gene ambiguous. V gave up 0 bases and J gave up 2 bases, with 8 bases separating them. The CDR3 length is 16 residues. CDR1 and CDR2 (germline): LGHNA, YNFKEQ. CDR3 residues: CASSQDNVAGANVLTF. The CDR3 region has the DNA TGTGCCAGCAGCCAAGATAACGTGGCTGGGGCCAACGTCCTGACTTTC.

The gene calls are TRBV4-3 and TRBJ2-1; a possible D gene is TRBD2 (6 bases). The germline CDR1 and CDR2 sequences are LGHNA and YSLEER. The CDR3 extends over 15 amino acids. V gave up 0 bases and J gave up 7 bases, with 13 bases separating them. In nucleotides, the CDR3 is TGCGCCAGCAGCCAAGATGGGGGGAAGGGAAATGAGCAGTTCTTC. It codes for CASSQDGGKGNEQFF.